This TCR beta chain was documented in a study of sequential checkpoint blockade in melanoma. Sequencing was performed with immunoSEQ multiplex PCR; in TCRdb, only in-frame clones are kept and a portion is missing. The sample lists under 7,000 clones, about 25% occurring once. CDR3 length equals 17 residues. V was cut by 4 bases and J by 1 base, with 20 bases left in between. Described treatment: randomized to nivolumab then ipilimumab (arm A) or the reverse (arm B). Patients had received no earlier DNA-damaging chemotherapy. The starting material was tumor tissue (inferred from file names), obtained from a patient given nivolumab and ipilimumab in sequence. This receptor was obtained from a human donor with melanoma. The rearrangement joins TRBV23-1 to TRBJ2-7, with D hard to call. TRBV23-1 is noted as an ORF with a role that remains uncertain. The CDR3 coding sequence is TGCGCCAGCAGTCCACCCAGGATCGAGCCGATATCCTACGAGCAGTACTTC. This gives the protein CASSPPRIEPISYEQYF.